The present TCR beta chain was sequenced within a study of blood T cell repertoires in COVID-19. Turning to the study itself: Donors in the United States, Italy and Spain gave samples during acute or convalescent COVID-19.

Libraries were prepared by immunoSEQ multiplex PCR; TCRdb keeps only in-frame clonotypes and omits some of them. The profile shows about 200,000 clones, 84% of them singletons. Only a few counts were recorded for this clone. Trimming removed 0 bases at V and 0 bases at J, with 9 bases between. Germline V gives CDR1 SNHLY, CDR2 FYNNEI. This CDR3 spans 16 amino acids. This rearrangement joins TRBV2 to TRBJ1-5; D possibly corresponds to TRBD1 (5 bases). This sequence was found in an older woman with active or convalescent COVID-19. Material for sequencing was peripheral blood. CDR3 sequence: CASSEADSYSNQPQHF. Here the CDR3 DNA reads TGTGCCAGCAGTGAAGCTGACAGCTATAGCAATCAGCCCCAGCATTTT.